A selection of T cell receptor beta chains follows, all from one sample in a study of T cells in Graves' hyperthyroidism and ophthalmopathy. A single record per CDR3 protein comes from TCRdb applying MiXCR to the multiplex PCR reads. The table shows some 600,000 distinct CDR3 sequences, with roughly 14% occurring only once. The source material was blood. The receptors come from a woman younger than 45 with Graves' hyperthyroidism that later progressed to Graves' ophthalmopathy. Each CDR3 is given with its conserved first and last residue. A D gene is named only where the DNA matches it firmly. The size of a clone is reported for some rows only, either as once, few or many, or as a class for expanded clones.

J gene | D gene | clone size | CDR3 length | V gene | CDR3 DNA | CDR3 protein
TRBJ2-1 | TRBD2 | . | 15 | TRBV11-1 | TGTGCCAGCAGCATAGGGACTAGCCGGAAGAGTGAGCAGTTCTTC | CASSIGTSRKSEQFF
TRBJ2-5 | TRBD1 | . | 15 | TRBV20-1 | TGCAGTGCTAGTCTCTCTGGACAGGGGACAGAGACCCAGTACTTC | CSASLSGQGTETQYF
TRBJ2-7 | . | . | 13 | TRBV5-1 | TGCGCCAGCAGTTGGGGTGTTGGATCGGAGCAGTACTTC | CASSWGVGSEQYF
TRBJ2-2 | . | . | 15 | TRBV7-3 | TGTGCCAGCAGCTTAGGTCAGGCGGACACCGGGGAGCTGTTTTTT | CASSLGQADTGELFF
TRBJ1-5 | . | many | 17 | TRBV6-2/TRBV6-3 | TGTGCCAGCAGTTACGGTCGGGAACACGACGGGAATCAGCCCCAGCATTTT | CASSYGREHDGNQPQHF
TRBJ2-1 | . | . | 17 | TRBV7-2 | TGTGCCAGCAGCTTACTGTTTGGCCCGAATGCCTACAATGAGCAGTTCTTC | CASSLLFGPNAYNEQFF
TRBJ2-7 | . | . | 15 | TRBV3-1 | TGTGCCAGCAGCCAAGTTCCGGGGACTGGCTACGAGCAGTACTTC | CASSQVPGTGYEQYF
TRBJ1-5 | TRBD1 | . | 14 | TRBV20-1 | TGCAGTGCTACACAGGGGGGAAGCAATCAGCCCCAGCATTTT | CSATQGGSNQPQHF
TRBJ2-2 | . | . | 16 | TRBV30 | TGTGCCTGGAGGGACAACATAGGGATTTGGACCGGGGAGCTGTTTTTT | CAWRDNIGIWTGELFF
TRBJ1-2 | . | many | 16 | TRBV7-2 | TGTGCCAGCAGCTTAGGACCGACTCGAGGAATCTATGGCTACACCTTC | CASSLGPTRGIYGYTF
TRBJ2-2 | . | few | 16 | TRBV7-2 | TGTGCCAGCACCCTGGGGCCCTTCGCGAACACCGGGGAGCTGTTTTTT | CASTLGPFANTGELFF
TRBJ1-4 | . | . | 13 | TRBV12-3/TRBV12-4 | TGTGCCAGCAATAGCAGGGATAATGAAAAACTGTTTTTT | CASNSRDNEKLFF
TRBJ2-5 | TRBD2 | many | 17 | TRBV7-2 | TGTGCCAGCAGCTCGGGACTAGCGGGAGCGTCTAGGGAGACCCAGTACTTC | CASSSGLAGASRETQYF
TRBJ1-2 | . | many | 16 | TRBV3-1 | TGTGCCAGCAGCCATTACCGAGGCGGACCGAGCTATGGCTACACCTTC | CASSHYRGGPSYGYTF
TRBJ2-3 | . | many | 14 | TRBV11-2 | TGTGCCAGCAGCTTAACGGGGCCCACCGATACGCAGTATTTT | CASSLTGPTDTQYF
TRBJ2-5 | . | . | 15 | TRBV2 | TGTGCCAGCATCTCAGGGATAAGCGGCCAAGAGACCCAGTACTTC | CASISGISGQETQYF
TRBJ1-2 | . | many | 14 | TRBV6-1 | TGTGCCAGCAGTGAACGGGCGGGAGAGCGAGGCTACACCTTC | CASSERAGERGYTF
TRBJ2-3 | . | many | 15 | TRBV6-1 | TGTGCCAGCAGCCCCCCGAGGATGGCGGCGGATACGCAGTATTTT | CASSPPRMAADTQYF
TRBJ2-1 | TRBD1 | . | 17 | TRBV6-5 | TGTGCCAGCAGTTACTCGAAAGACAGGGCCACCTACAATGAGCAGTTCTTC | CASSYSKDRATYNEQFF
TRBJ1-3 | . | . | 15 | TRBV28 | TGTGCCAGCAGTTTATCGCCCCTCTCTGGAAACACCATATATTTT | CASSLSPLSGNTIYF
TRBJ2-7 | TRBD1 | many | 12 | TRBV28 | TGTGCAATACAGGGGGCAAATCACGAGCAGTACTTC | CAIQGANHEQYF
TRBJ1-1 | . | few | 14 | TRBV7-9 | TGTGCCAGCAGCTTATTGGGGGGCGGGGAAGAAGCTTTCTTT | CASSLLGGGEEAFF
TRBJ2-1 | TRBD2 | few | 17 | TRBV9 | TGTGCCAGCAGCGTAGCTAGTTTGCGGGAGGGCACAAATGAGCAGTTCTTC | CASSVASLREGTNEQFF
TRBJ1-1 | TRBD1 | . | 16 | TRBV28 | TGTGCCAGCAGTTACATGGACAGTGGACAGGGGACTGAAGCTTTCTTT | CASSYMDSGQGTEAFF
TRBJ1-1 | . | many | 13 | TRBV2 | TGTGCCATTCCTAGGGGGGGGGTCACTGAAGCTTTCTTT | CAIPRGGVTEAFF
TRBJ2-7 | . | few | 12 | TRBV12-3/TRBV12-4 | TGTGCCAGCAGATTGGTCGTGGGTGAGCAGTACTTC | CASRLVVGEQYF
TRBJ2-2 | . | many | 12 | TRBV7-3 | TGTGCCAGCAGCTTAATGCCCGGGGAGCTGTTTTTT | CASSLMPGELFF
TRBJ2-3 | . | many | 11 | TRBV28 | TGTGCCAGCAGTTTGGGGTTTATGCAGTATTTT | CASSLGFMQYF